A single T cell receptor beta chain is shown here with its context. As yet, its antigen is unknown. The source material, RNA transcripts, was used to amplify TCR beta CDR3 regions. TCR CDR3 regions were first amplified by RT-PCR with HTBI primers. TCRdb re-analysed the multiplex PCR reads in MiXCR, keeping a single row per CDR3 protein. Among 700,000 to 950,000 distinct CDR3 sequences listed, over 35% were seen once. The hyperthyroidism patients had all been newly diagnosed, and their disease duration was under 2 months. Their ages ranged from 18 to 65 years. The entry originates in a study of T cells in Graves' hyperthyroidism and ophthalmopathy. Study-wide findings and caveats: In the analysis, a 13 V-J model separated ophthalmopathy from stable hyperthyroidism.

The CDR3 runs to 14 residues. The germline V gene encodes CDR1 ENHRY and CDR2 SYGVKD. Deletions cut 10 bases from V and 3 bases from J, with 19 bases between. The V gene is TRBV10-3, the J gene TRBJ2-7; no definite D call. The sequence was collected from a woman in her forties with Graves' hyperthyroidism. Sequences were obtained from blood. The CDR3 spells CASRYSTPRYEQYF. As DNA, the CDR3 is TGTGCCAGCAGGTACAGTACCCCGCGCTACGAGCAGTACTTC.